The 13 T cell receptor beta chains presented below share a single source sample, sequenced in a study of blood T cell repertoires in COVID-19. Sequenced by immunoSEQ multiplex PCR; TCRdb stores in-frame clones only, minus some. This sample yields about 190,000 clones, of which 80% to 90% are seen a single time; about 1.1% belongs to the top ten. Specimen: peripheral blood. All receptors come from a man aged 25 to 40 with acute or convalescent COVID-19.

CDR3 residues: CASSQGQSYNEQFF. The CDR3 region has the DNA TGTGCCAGCAGCCAAGGACAAAGCTACAATGAGCAGTTCTTC. The chain has TRBV3-1 (or the pseudogene TRBV3-2) and TRBJ2-1; D is unresolved. With 1 base removed from V and 3 bases from J, the gap between germline ends came to 7 bases. The CDR3 runs 14 residues. The germline V gene has CDR1 LGHDT and CDR2 YNNKEL (reference sequence).

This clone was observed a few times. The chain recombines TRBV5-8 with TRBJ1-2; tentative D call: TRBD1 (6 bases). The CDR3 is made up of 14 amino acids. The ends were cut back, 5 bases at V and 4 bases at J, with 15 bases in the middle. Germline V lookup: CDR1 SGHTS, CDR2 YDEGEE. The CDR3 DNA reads TGTGCCAGCAGACCCCAGGGGAGCCCCTATGGCTACACCTTC. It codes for CASRPQGSPYGYTF.

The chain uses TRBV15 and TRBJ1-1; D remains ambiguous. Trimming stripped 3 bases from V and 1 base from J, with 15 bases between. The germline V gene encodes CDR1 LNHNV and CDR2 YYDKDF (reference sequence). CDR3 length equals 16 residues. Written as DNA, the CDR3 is TGTGCCACCAGCAGTACCTCGGGGATCCCGAACACTGAAGCTTTCTTT. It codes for CATSSTSGIPNTEAFF.

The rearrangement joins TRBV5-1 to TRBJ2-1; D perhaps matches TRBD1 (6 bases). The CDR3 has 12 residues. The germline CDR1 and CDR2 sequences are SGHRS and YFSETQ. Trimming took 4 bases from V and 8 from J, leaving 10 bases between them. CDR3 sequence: CASSRPGDEQFF. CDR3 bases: TGCGCCAGCAGCCGCCCAGGGGATGAGCAGTTCTTC.

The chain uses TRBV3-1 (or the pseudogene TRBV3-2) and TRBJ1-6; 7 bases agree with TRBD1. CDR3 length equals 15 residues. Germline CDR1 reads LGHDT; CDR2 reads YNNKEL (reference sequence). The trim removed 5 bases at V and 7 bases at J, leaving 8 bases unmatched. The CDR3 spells CASSYRTGWNSPLHF. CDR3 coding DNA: TGTGCCAGCAGCTACCGGACAGGATGGAATTCACCCCTCCACTTT.

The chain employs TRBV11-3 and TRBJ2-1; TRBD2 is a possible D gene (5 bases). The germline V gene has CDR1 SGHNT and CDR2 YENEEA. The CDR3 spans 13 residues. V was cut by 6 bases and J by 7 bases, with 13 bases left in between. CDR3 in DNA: TGTGCCAGCAGACTAGAATATGGTAATGAGCAGTTCTTC. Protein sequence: CASRLEYGNEQFF.

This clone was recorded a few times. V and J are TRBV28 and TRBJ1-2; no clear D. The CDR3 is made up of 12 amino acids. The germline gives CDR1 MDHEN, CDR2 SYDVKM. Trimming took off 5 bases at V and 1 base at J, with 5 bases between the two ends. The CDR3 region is CASSLLNYGYTF. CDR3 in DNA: TGTGCCAGCAGTCTCCTTAACTATGGCTACACCTTC.

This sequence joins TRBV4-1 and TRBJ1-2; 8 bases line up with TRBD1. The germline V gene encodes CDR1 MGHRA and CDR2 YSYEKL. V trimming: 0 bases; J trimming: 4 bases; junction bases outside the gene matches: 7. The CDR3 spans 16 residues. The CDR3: CASSQDSRGRVYGYTF. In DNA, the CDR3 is TGCGCCAGCAGCCAAGATAGCAGGGGGCGAGTCTATGGCTACACCTTC.

The CDR3 loop is CASRLLAGGRHEQFF. The DNA for the CDR3 is TGTGCCAGTAGGTTGCTGGCGGGAGGGAGACATGAGCAGTTCTTC. V and J are TRBV19 and TRBJ2-1; 9 bases match TRBD2. Looked up from germline, CDR1 is LNHDA and CDR2 is SQIVND (reference sequence). CDR3 length equals 15 residues. V lost 6 bases, J lost 8 bases, and 11 bases stayed unmatched.

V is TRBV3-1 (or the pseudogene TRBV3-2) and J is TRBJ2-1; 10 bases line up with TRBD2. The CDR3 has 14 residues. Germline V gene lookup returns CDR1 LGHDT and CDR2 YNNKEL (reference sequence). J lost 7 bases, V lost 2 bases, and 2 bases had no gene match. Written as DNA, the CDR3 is TGTGCCAGCAGCCAACCGGGACTAGCGAATGAGCAGTTCTTC. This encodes CASSQPGLANEQFF.

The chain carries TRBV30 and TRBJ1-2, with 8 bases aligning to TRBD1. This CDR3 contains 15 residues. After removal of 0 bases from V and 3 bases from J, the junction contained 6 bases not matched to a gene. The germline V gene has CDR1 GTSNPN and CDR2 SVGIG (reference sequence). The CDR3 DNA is TGTGCCTGGAGTGTAAGCGGGACAGGTTACTATGGCTACACCTTC. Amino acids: CAWSVSGTGYYGYTF.

CDR3 residues: CASSLGRLEQYF. CDR3 in DNA: TGTGCCAGCAGCTTGGGGAGGCTCGAGCAGTACTTC. The V gene is TRBV5-6, the J gene TRBJ2-7, with a weak D call TRBD2 (5 bases). V was trimmed by 0 bases and J by 6 bases, leaving 7 bases between them. This CDR3 is 12 amino acids long. Germline CDR1 and CDR2: SGHDT and YYEEEE.

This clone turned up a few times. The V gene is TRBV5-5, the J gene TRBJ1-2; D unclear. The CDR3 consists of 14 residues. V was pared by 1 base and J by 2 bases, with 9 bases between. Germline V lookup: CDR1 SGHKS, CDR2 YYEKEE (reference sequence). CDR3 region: CASSLQVLNYGYTF. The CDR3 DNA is TGTGCCAGCAGCTTGCAGGTTTTAAACTATGGCTACACCTTC.